This T cell receptor beta chain was identified during a study of blood T cell repertoires in COVID-19. The CDR3 is 14 residues long. Germline CDR1 MNHEY, CDR2 SMNVEV (reference sequence). The V and J ends lost 3 bases and 7 bases respectively, with 15 bases between them. Here immunoSEQ multiplex PCR was the method, and the copy in TCRdb shows in-frame clones only, minus some. The data contain 250,000 to 300,000 clones, over 70% of them singletons. The source is a woman aged 40-49 years who had recovered from COVID-19. Sequencing input: peripheral blood. The chain combines TRBV27 with TRBJ2-5; D remains unclear. The CDR3 here is CASSFVTGSRTQYF. The CDR3 region has the DNA TGTGCCAGCAGTTTTGTCACTGGATCTAGGACCCAGTACTTC.